What follows is one TCR beta chain and its context. The data were taken from a study of blood T cell repertoires in COVID-19. Germline V CDR1 and CDR2: SGHTA, FQGNSA. Trimming took off 4 bases at V and 0 bases at J, with 13 bases between the two ends. The length of the CDR3 is 16 residues. Per the authors' pipeline: Estimation of nucleated cell counts relied on the amplification of reference gene primers. Sequenced by immunoSEQ multiplex PCR; TCRdb stores in-frame clones only, minus some. V and J calls and clone size are copied from that table; D and trimming were computed from the DNA. The sample lists roughly 250,000 clones, about 85% occurring once.

The chain uses TRBV7-2 and TRBJ1-3; D possibly corresponds to TRBD1 (5 bases). This clonotype was obtained from a human donor with COVID-19, enrolled during active disease. The donor label of this sample is uncertain. Sequencing was performed on peripheral blood. For the CDR3, the DNA is TGTGCCAGCAGCTCTGGGGGGGACCCCTCTGGAAACACCATATATTTT. As protein: CASSSGGDPSGNTIYF. Supplemented by reference TRBV7-2 and TRBJ1-3, the full variable domain reads GAGVSQSPSNKVTEKGKDVELRCDPISGHTALYWYRQSLGQGLEFLIYFQGNSAPDKSGLPSDRFSAERTGGSVSTLTIQRTQQEDSAVYLCASSSGGDPSGNTIYFGEGSWLTVV.